This entry describes one TCR beta chain. There is no known antigen for this receptor. Base-call qualities are not available, and no considerably larger clone is one nucleotide away. The Qiagen DNeasy kit was used to extract genomic DNA from unsorted PBMCs and from the negatively selected CD4+ and CD8+ fractions. Amplification of TCR beta CDR3 regions was done by immunoSEQ multiplex PCR with primers that anneal to V and J segments. Amplification bias was minimized using a synthetic immune receptor repertoire, and residual bias was removed computationally after sequencing. On the study's bioinformatics: Custom Python scripts were used to quantify repertoire diversity as the Shannon entropy index. The unsorted, CD4+ and CD8+ repertoires were each analyzed separately, with the exception of combined analyses, where CD4+ and CD8+ sequences were merged in silico. What TCRdb holds here is the immuneACCESS table cut down to in-frame rearrangements. Part of the clones is not present; checked against another copy, under half of the missing clones reflect an unresolved V gene, and the others are unexplained. That table furnishes V, J and clone size, whereas the DNA furnished D and trimming. Across this sample there are approximately 15,000 clones, with roughly 87% seen only once. The top ten clonotypes cover 3.5% to 5% of the sample.

The CDR3 goes from the cysteine to the phenylalanine over 16 residues. This entry keeps only the CDR3 DNA: 48 bases, framed from base 1. CDR1 and CDR2 were assigned from the germline V gene as SGDLS and YYNGEE. From V the trimming removes 4 bases and from J it removes 10 bases, while the gene matches leave 12 bases of the junction unaccounted for. The sample's time point label, in plain terms: newly diagnosed, previously untreated cHL patient sample. As a comparison group for the relapsed/refractory trial patients, PBMCs were sequenced from patients with newly diagnosed, previously untreated classical Hodgkin lymphoma. After peripheral blood was drawn into 8 mL Vacutainer Cell Preparation Tubes, PBMCs were isolated by centrifugation and then cryopreserved. The entry originates in a study of PD-1 blockade in classical Hodgkin lymphoma (dated by TCRdb to 2019 to 2021). In terms of the full investigation: To define a peripheral blood immune signature of response to PD-1 blockade in classical Hodgkin lymphoma, the study combined TCR beta sequencing with CyTOF.

What the research found in general, with its limitations: Newly diagnosed patients were reported to have lower baseline TCR diversity than healthy donors, and relapsed/refractory patients were reported to have lower baseline TCR diversity still. The study covered only a single clinical trial cohort, and the causes of the repertoire differences, possibly disease activity or prior therapy, were still not defined.

Rearrangement joined TRBV9 to TRBJ2-1; the junction holds 12 bases that match TRBD2. Source material: peripheral blood mononuclear cells (PBMCs). This TCR came from a human donor with classical Hodgkin lymphoma. In nucleotides, the sequence is TGTGCCAGCAGCCTTTCGACTAGCGGGAGTGTCCGGGAGCAGTTCTTC. This sequence encodes CASSLSTSGSVREQFF.